This paragraph covers one TCR beta chain sequence. In the authors' workflow: Estimation of nucleated cell counts relied on the amplification of reference gene primers. Some clones are missing from TCRdb's copy, which holds only in-frame ones; the method was immunoSEQ multiplex PCR. That table furnishes V, J and clone size, whereas the DNA furnished D and trimming. In the table there are about 210,000 clones, roughly 85% of which are singletons. The sample comes from a study of blood T cell repertoires in COVID-19. The overall study: Samples taken during acute and convalescent COVID-19 were collected in the United States, Italy and Spain. T cells, B-cell-depleted T cells, or PBMCs supplied cDNA or gDNA.

The receptor was derived from a woman in her thirties or forties with active or convalescent COVID-19. The sequenced sample was peripheral blood.

The CDR3 here is CASASQRGGTGELFF. In DNA form, the CDR3 reads TGTGCTAGTGCCTCGCAGCGGGGGGGCACCGGGGAGCTGTTTTTT. The rearrangement links TRBV12-5 to TRBJ2-2, with 10 positions matching TRBD2. Trimming at V came to 7 bases and at J to 4 bases, leaving 6 bases not matched to a gene. CDR1 LGHNT and CDR2 FRNRAP come from the germline V gene. The CDR3 has 15 residues.